Each of the 24 T cell receptor beta chains below was sequenced from the same sample in a study of CD8 T cells in Susac syndrome. RNA, at about 0.45 to 1 ug, was reverse transcribed with random hexamers. TCRdb re-analysed the immunoSEQ multiplex PCR reads in MiXCR, keeping a single row per CDR3 protein. The sample shows about 150,000 distinct CDR3 sequences, roughly 94% of them seen only once. The sample consisted of CD8+ T cells from PBMCs. The receptor source for this set is a human donor with multiple sclerosis.

This chain uses TRBV11-2 with TRBJ1-1; 10 nucleotides agree with TRBD1. CDR3 length: 13 amino acids. Looked up from germline, CDR1 is SGHAT and CDR2 is FQNNGV. The J segment lost 8 bases and the V segment lost 5 bases, leaving 5 bases of the junction unmatched. The CDR3 nucleotides are TGTGCCAGCAGCCTCGGACAGGGGGGGGAAGCTTTCTTT. This sequence encodes CASSLGQGGEAFF.

This chain uses TRBV7-9 with TRBJ1-4, with D uncertain. The CDR3 is made up of 15 amino acids. V lost 2 bases, J lost 4 bases, and 11 bases lay in between. CDR1 is SEHNR and CDR2 is FQNEAQ in the germline V gene (reference sequence). As DNA, the CDR3 is TGTGCCAGCAGCTTACCAGGCCACAATAATGAAAAACTGTTTTTT. It codes for CASSLPGHNNEKLFF.

This clonotype was detected once. CDR3 protein: CASSEALSGGNNEQFF. CDR3 in DNA: TGTGCCAGCAGTGAAGCGCTTAGCGGGGGGAACAATGAGCAGTTCTTC. The chain carries TRBV2 and TRBJ2-1; 10 nucleotides match TRBD2. The CDR3 is made up of 16 amino acids. Unmatched junction bases numbered 4, after V lost 0 bases and J lost 5 bases. Germline loops: CDR1 SNHLY, CDR2 FYNNEI.

The genes are TRBV5-8 and TRBJ1-2, with TRBD1 matching 7 bases. V shed 7 bases and J 3 bases; nucleotides not matched to a gene: 18. Looked up from germline, CDR1 is SGHTS and CDR2 is YDEGEE. There are 17 residues in the CDR3. The CDR3 loop is CASGYRDRLSDYYGYTF. CDR3 in DNA: TGTGCCAGCGGATACCGGGACAGACTATCTGATTACTATGGCTACACCTTC.

The V gene is TRBV9, the J gene TRBJ1-6, with D perhaps matching TRBD1 (6 bases). Germline lookup yields CDR1 SGDLS and CDR2 YYNGEE. Trimming cost V 3 bases and J 9 bases, with 16 bases left between them. This CDR3 has 15 amino acids. CDR3 bases: TGTGCCAGCAGCGCCGGACAGAGCCCCCTTTCACCCCTCCACTTT. This codes for CASSAGQSPLSPLHF.

This clonotype is a singleton in its sample. This chain connects TRBV3-1 to TRBJ2-7; TRBD1 aligns across 7 bases. The germline gives CDR1 LGHDT, CDR2 YNNKEL (reference sequence). This CDR3 spans 14 amino acids. V was pared by 0 bases and J by 2 bases, with 1 base of the junction left unmatched. CDR3 protein: CASSQDGTAYEQYF. CDR3 nucleotide sequence: TGTGCCAGCAGCCAAGACGGGACAGCCTACGAGCAGTACTTC.

This chain uses TRBV20-1 with TRBJ2-1, with 16 nucleotides matching TRBD2. The germline V gene encodes CDR1 DFQATT and CDR2 SNEGSKA (reference sequence). The CDR3 is 19 amino acids. Germline trimming cut 0 bases from V and 2 bases from J; bases unmatched to any gene: 7. The CDR3 protein is CSARDPGLAGGSAYNEQFF. Here the CDR3 DNA reads TGCAGTGCTAGAGATCCGGGACTAGCGGGGGGGAGCGCCTACAATGAGCAGTTCTTC.

This rearrangement joins TRBV9 to TRBJ1-1; perhaps TRBD1 as D (6 bases). This CDR3 spans 14 amino acids. V was trimmed by 4 bases and J by 1 base, leaving 11 bases between them. In germline, CDR1 is SGDLS, CDR2 YYNGEE. The CDR3 sequence is CASSSGHSNTEAFF. CDR3 nucleotides: TGTGCCAGCAGCTCGGGACATTCGAACACTGAAGCTTTCTTT.

The rearrangement links TRBV9 to TRBJ2-3; no definite D call. The CDR3 length is 15 residues. Germline assignment: CDR1 SGDLS and CDR2 YYNGEE. The ends were cut back, 4 bases at V and 0 bases at J, with 12 bases in the middle. For the CDR3, the DNA is TGTGCCAGCAGCTCACACAGATCTAGCACAGATACGCAGTATTTT. Translating it yields CASSSHRSSTDTQYF.

The chain uses TRBV30 and TRBJ1-4; no definite D call. CDR1 and CDR2 (germline): GTSNPN, SVGIG (reference sequence). Trimming removed 3 bases at V and 8 bases at J, with 4 bases between. The CDR3 runs 10 residues. The CDR3 nucleotides are TGTGCCTGGAGAAGGGAAAAACTGTTTTTT. This sequence encodes CAWRREKLFF.

This chain links TRBV28 with TRBJ2-1; 7 nucleotides align to TRBD1. This CDR3 has 16 amino acids. From germline, CDR1 is MDHEN and CDR2 SYDVKM. V was clipped by 2 bases and J by 3 bases; unmatched bases: 7. CDR3 in amino acids: CASSLNARGIYNEQFF. CDR3 nucleotide sequence: TGTGCCAGCAGTTTAAACGCCAGGGGGATCTACAATGAGCAGTTCTTC.

This clonotype was found once. The rearrangement links TRBV2 to TRBJ2-7; 9 nucleotides match TRBD1. The CDR3 runs 15 residues. V was clipped by 6 bases and J by 2 bases; unmatched bases: 8. From germline, CDR1 is SNHLY and CDR2 FYNNEI. DNA for the CDR3: TGTGCCAGCAGGACCAACAGGGGGCTCGCCTACGAGCAGTACTTC. The encoded protein is CASRTNRGLAYEQYF. Full variable domain (remainder filled in from reference TRBV2 and TRBJ2-7): EPEVTQTPSHQVTQMGQEVILRCVPISNHLYFYWYRQILGQKVEFLVSFYNNEISEKSEIFDDQFSVERPDGSNFTLKIRSTKLEDSAMYFCASRTNRGLAYEQYFGPGTRLTVT.

This clonotype showed up just a few times. The chain links TRBV6-4 to TRBJ2-5, with 12 nucleotides matching TRBD2. CDR3 length: 15 residues. After removal of 3 bases from V and 1 base from J, the junction contained 0 bases not matched to a gene. CDR1 and CDR2 (germline): MRHNA, SNTAGT. The CDR3 loop is CASSETSGGQETQYF. The DNA of the CDR3 is TGTGCCAGCAGTGAGACTAGCGGGGGCCAAGAGACCCAGTACTTC.

The rearrangement uses TRBV27 and TRBJ1-2, with a tentative D call TRBD1 (6 bases). The V and J ends lost 6 bases and 8 bases respectively, with 13 bases between them. Per the germline V gene, CDR1 is MNHEY and CDR2 is SMNVEV (reference sequence). This CDR3 is 12 amino acids long. DNA for the CDR3: TGTGCCAGCAGCTTACAGGGATTCGGCTACACCTTC. It specifies CASSLQGFGYTF.

The chain is built from TRBV12-5 and TRBJ1-5, with D maybe TRBD1 (6 bases). The CDR3 contains 14 residues. Germline V gives CDR1 LGHNT, CDR2 FRNRAP. Trimming took off 4 bases at V and 5 bases at J, with 12 bases between the two ends. CDR3 protein: CASGSGEGDQPQHF. In DNA, the CDR3 is TGTGCTAGTGGTTCGGGGGAGGGGGATCAGCCCCAGCATTTT.

The J gene is TRBJ2-2, the V gene TRBV13; 7 nucleotides align to TRBD1. The germline V gene encodes CDR1 PRHDT and CDR2 FYEKMQ (reference sequence). Losses at the gene ends were 2 bases for V and 11 bases for J; bases not matched to a gene: 8. This CDR3 is 14 amino acids long. CDR3 in amino acids: CASSLLQGLGELFF. CDR3 sequence (DNA): TGTGCCAGCAGCTTACTACAGGGGCTTGGTGAGCTGTTTTTT.

The J gene is TRBJ1-2, the V gene TRBV13, with 9 bases identical to TRBD1. Germline assignment: CDR1 PRHDT and CDR2 FYEKMQ (reference sequence). CDR3 length equals 15 residues. V dropped 4 bases and J dropped 4; count of bases not matched to a gene: 7. The CDR3 region has the DNA TGTGCCAGCAGCTCGGGACAGGGCATAGCCTATGGCTACACCTTC. This codes for CASSSGQGIAYGYTF.

The chain recombines TRBV7-8 with TRBJ2-2, with D perhaps TRBD1 or TRBD2 (5 bases each). The germline V and J ends were trimmed by 10 bases and 2 bases, with 17 bases remaining between them. CDR3 size: 15 residues. The germline gives CDR1 SGHVS, CDR2 FQNEAQ. The CDR3 reads CAKEVRGLNTGELFF. In DNA, the CDR3 is TGTGCCAAAGAGGTCCGGGGCCTAAACACCGGGGAGCTGTTTTTT.

The chain is built from TRBV5-1 and TRBJ1-2; 7 bases match TRBD1. CDR1 and CDR2 from the germline V gene are SGHRS and YFSETQ. The CDR3 has 14 residues. The J segment lost 6 bases and the V segment lost 4 bases, leaving 9 bases of the junction unmatched. The CDR3 protein is CASSIAGTVNGYTF. The CDR3, as DNA: TGCGCCAGCAGCATCGCCGGGACAGTCAATGGCTACACCTTC.

The V call is TRBV2, the J call TRBJ2-7, with 7 bases identical to TRBD1. The V gene end was trimmed by 7 bases and the J gene end by 2 bases; junction bases not matched to a gene: 2. From germline, CDR1 is SNHLY and CDR2 FYNNEI. The CDR3 covers 12 residues. For the CDR3, the DNA is TGTGCCAGCAAAGGGGGCCCCTACGAGCAGTACTTC. It codes for CASKGGPYEQYF. Combining the CDR3 with reference TRBV2 and TRBJ2-7 gives the whole variable domain EPEVTQTPSHQVTQMGQEVILRCVPISNHLYFYWYRQILGQKVEFLVSFYNNEISEKSEIFDDQFSVERPDGSNFTLKIRSTKLEDSAMYFCASKGGPYEQYFGPGTRLTVT.

V gene TRBV28 combines with J gene TRBJ2-5; D not certain. V was trimmed by 3 bases and J by 3 bases, leaving 5 bases between them. The V gene's germline CDR1 is MDHEN and CDR2 SYDVKM. The length of the CDR3 is 12 residues. Here the CDR3 DNA reads TGTGCCAGCAGTTTGTTCGAAGAGACCCAGTACTTC. Translation gives CASSLFEETQYF.

This sequence joins TRBV20-1 and TRBJ1-3; D remains ambiguous. The CDR3 extends over 13 amino acids. V lost 3 bases and J lost 1, with 7 bases in between. Germline-derived CDR1 and CDR2 are DFQATT and SNEGSKA (reference sequence). The CDR3: CSARSGSGNTIYF. The CDR3 DNA reads TGCAGTGCTAGGTCAGGTTCTGGAAACACCATATATTTT.

The J gene is TRBJ1-1, the V gene TRBV27; D gene uncertain. The CDR3 spans 12 residues. Germline V gene sequence: CDR1 MNHEY, CDR2 SMNVEV (reference sequence). V was cut by 6 bases and J by 6 bases, with 11 bases left in between. Here the CDR3 DNA reads TGTGCCAGCAGAGGTAGAAGATCTGAAGCTTTCTTT. This sequence encodes CASRGRRSEAFF.

V usage is TRBV29-1 and J usage is TRBJ1-1; D is ambiguous. This CDR3 is built from 12 residues. Germline CDR1 and CDR2: SQVTM and ANQGSEA. Written as DNA, the CDR3 is TGCGGTACTCTCGGGCCAAACACTGAAGCTTTCTTT. It yields the protein CGTLGPNTEAFF.